What follows are 9 T cell receptor beta chains derived from one specimen sequenced in a study of blood T cell repertoires in COVID-19. Sequencing was performed with immunoSEQ multiplex PCR; in TCRdb, only in-frame clones are kept and a portion is missing. The data show about 74,000 clones, 70% to 90% seen once. The sample comprised peripheral blood. Receptors originate from an elderly woman with active or convalescent COVID-19.

This chain joins TRBV6-5 and TRBJ1-5, with D perhaps TRBD1 (6 bases). The CDR3 runs to 15 residues. Between the trimmed V and J ends, which lost 2 bases and 2 bases, there was a span of 10 bases. From germline, CDR1 is MNHEY and CDR2 SVGAGI. The CDR3 coding sequence is TGTGCCAGCAGTTACAGGGGGGGAGGCAATCAGCCCCAGCATTTT. Encoded protein: CASSYRGGGNQPQHF.

This clone showed up just a few times. The genes are TRBV6-5 and TRBJ2-1, with no clear D. Per the germline V gene, CDR1 is MNHEY and CDR2 is SVGAGI. The CDR3 is made up of 12 amino acids. V dropped 7 bases and J dropped 5 bases, with 9 bases sitting between them. CDR3 nucleotides: TGTGCCAGCACCCGAGCTAACAATGAGCAGTTCTTC. This sequence encodes CASTRANNEQFF.

The CDR3 protein is CAWSPLAGPSTDTQYF. The CDR3 coding sequence is TGTGCCTGGTCCCCTTTAGCGGGACCGTCCACAGATACGCAGTATTTT. The chain carries TRBV30 and TRBJ2-3, with 8 bases matching TRBD2. Trimming cost V 5 bases and J 2 bases; bases outside gene matches: 12. Germline CDR1 is GTSNPN and CDR2 is SVGIG (reference sequence). The CDR3 spans 16 residues.

V gene TRBV6-2 or TRBV6-3 combines with J gene TRBJ2-1, with 7 bases identical to TRBD2. The trim removed 5 bases at V and 6 bases at J, leaving 7 bases unmatched. The CDR3 extends over 14 amino acids. Germline V gene lookup returns CDR1 MNHEY and CDR2 SVGEGT. The CDR3 nucleotides read TGTGCCAGCAGTCCCCGTAGGGAGGGCAATGAGCAGTTCTTC. It specifies CASSPRREGNEQFF.

The chain has TRBV5-1 and TRBJ2-3, with TRBD2 matching 8 bases. Unmatched junction bases numbered 9, after V lost 4 bases and J lost 5 bases. The CDR3 runs 15 residues. Germline V CDR1 and CDR2: SGHRS, YFSETQ. The CDR3 nucleotides read TGCGCCAGCAGCCCCGGACTAGCCGTCAGAGATACGCAGTATTTT. This codes for CASSPGLAVRDTQYF.

This clone was seen a handful of times. This chain links TRBV23-1 with TRBJ1-2; 8 bases fit TRBD1. TRBV23-1 is placed among ORFs of uncertain function. The CDR3 extends over 16 amino acids. Unmatched junction bases numbered 9, after V lost 1 base and J lost 5 bases. Here the CDR3 DNA reads TGCGCCAGCAGTCAATTTATGAGACAGGGGCGTTATGGCTACACCTTC. It encodes CASSQFMRQGRYGYTF.

The chain has TRBV4-3 and TRBJ1-4; D remains unclear. Trimming took off 0 bases at V and 3 bases at J, with 20 bases between the two ends. Germline V gives CDR1 LGHNA, CDR2 YSLEER. This CDR3 is built from 19 residues. Here the CDR3 DNA reads TGCGCCAGCAGCCAAGATAGGTTGCGGGGATCAGAGGCTAATGAAAAACTGTTTTTT. This encodes CASSQDRLRGSEANEKLFF.

The chain is built from TRBV6-2 or TRBV6-3 and TRBJ2-1; 8 positions match TRBD1. The V and J ends lost 4 bases and 8 bases, in that order; junction bases with no gene match: 13. CDR1 and CDR2 (germline): MNHEY, SVGEGT. This CDR3 spans 16 amino acids. The CDR3 protein is CASSFAGQGGIHEQFF. The DNA of the CDR3 is TGTGCCAGCAGTTTTGCCGGACAGGGCGGCATCCATGAGCAGTTCTTC.

CDR3 coding DNA: TGCGCCAGCAGTAAGATGTGGGGGGAGGCCGCGAGTGGAAACACCATATATTTT. Protein product: CASSKMWGEAASGNTIYF. The chain uses TRBV5-1 and TRBJ1-3; TRBD1 might be the D (5 bases). The germline CDR1 and CDR2 sequences are SGHRS and YFSETQ. CDR3 length: 18 amino acids. V was trimmed by 5 bases and J by 3 bases, leaving 24 bases between them.